The clone carrying this T cell receptor beta chain showed up just a few times. Its target is unknown. Primers included in the PCR were 60 Vbeta and 13 Jbeta primers. Assay: immunoSEQ multiplex PCR; the TCRdb copy retains only in-frame clones and omits some. The sample comprises about 150,000 clones, 60% to 70% of which are singletons, and roughly 7% rests with the top ten. The entry originates in a study of cytomegalovirus exposure and HLA in healthy donors. The V gene end was trimmed by 3 bases and the J gene end by 10 bases; junction bases not matched to a gene: 6. Germline assignment: CDR1 SGHVS and CDR2 FQNEAQ. CDR3 size: 15 residues. General study points: A few chains tied to CMV proved CMV antigen-specific in vitro. A list of approximately 160 TCR beta chains associated with cytomegalovirus was given.

Sequencing was performed on PBMCs. This chain connects TRBV7-8 to TRBJ1-6; 10 positions match TRBD1. The receptor was derived from a woman aged 55-75 years in good health and CMV-seropositive. The CDR3 sequence: CASSFSGTGESPLHF. The CDR3, as DNA: TGTGCCAGCAGCTTTTCTGGGACAGGGGAGTCACCCCTCCACTTT.